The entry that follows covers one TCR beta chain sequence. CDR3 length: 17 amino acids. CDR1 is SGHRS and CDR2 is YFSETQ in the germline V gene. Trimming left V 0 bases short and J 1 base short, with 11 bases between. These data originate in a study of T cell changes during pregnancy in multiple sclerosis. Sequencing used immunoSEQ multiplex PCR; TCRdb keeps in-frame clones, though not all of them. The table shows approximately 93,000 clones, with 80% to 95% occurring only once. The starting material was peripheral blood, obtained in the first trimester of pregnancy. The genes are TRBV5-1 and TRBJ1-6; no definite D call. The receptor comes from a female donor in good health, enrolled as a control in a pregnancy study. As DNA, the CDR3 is TGCGCCAGCAGCTTGGGAGCGACGGTGTCCTATAATTCACCCCTCCACTTT. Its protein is CASSLGATVSYNSPLHF.